These T cell receptor beta chains were read from a single sample in a study of cytomegalovirus exposure and HLA in healthy donors. Clones were read by immunoSEQ multiplex PCR, and TCRdb kept only the in-frame ones, dropping some. This listing includes more than 110,000 clones. The specimen sequenced was PBMCs. Receptor source: a man aged 35-49 years in good health and CMV-seronegative. Both conserved end residues are part of each CDR3. The order of the fields is V gene, D gene, CDR3 protein. A D gene is named only where the DNA matches it firmly.

TRBV7-9 | - | CASSLAGAPEQYF
TRBV21-1 | - | CASINQPQHF
TRBV27 | TRBD2 | CASSLLGSGGQETQYF
TRBV7-9 | TRBD1 | CASSPEGQTNSPLHF
TRBV12-5 | TRBD1 | CASGFTGGDQPQHF
TRBV29-1 | TRBD1 | CSVSRTGGLGCTF
TRBV5-4 | TRBD2 | CASSPGLPTYEQYF
TRBV28 | - | CASSEGVGEQFF
TRBV18 | TRBD1 | CASSVSGQGSQPQHF
TRBV5-1 | - | CASSLVRGGAYEQYF
TRBV7-2 | TRBD1 | CASSFGTGFEKLFF
TRBV5-1 | - | CASSWDWATNEKLFF
TRBV19 | - | CASSQGRGTDTQYF
TRBV14 | - | CASSQDPGTEAFF
TRBV27 | TRBD2 | CASSYAGTSEQYF
TRBV11-3 | - | CASSVGTFRGNEQFF
TRBV7-9 | TRBD1 | CASRRTDRGLETQYF
TRBV18 | - | CASSPGGGYFYEQYF
TRBV5-4 | - | CASSVFQGVQYTF
TRBV28 | - | CASSLRGNTEAFF
TRBV2 | - | CASRQLVSGFATQYF
TRBV18 | - | CASSPLGGAGDEQFF
TRBV6-5 | TRBD2 | CASASGGNGNIQYF
TRBV27 | TRBD1 | CASTSGQFTDTQYF
TRBV7-2 | - | CASSPTRIDGYTF
TRBV5-1 | - | CASTLSLQAEAFF
TRBV6-1 | TRBD1 | CASNIQGINTEAFF
TRBV29-1 | - | CSVDPPGRKYTEAFF
TRBV18 | - | CASSPRGEVDYGYTF
TRBV5-5 | TRBD1 | CASSLVLGGVGTQYF
TRBV6-4 | TRBD1 | CASSMTGDSNQPQHF
TRBV10-1 | - | CASSETRGNSYEQYF
TRBV5-6 | - | CASSSQRGPDNEKLFF
TRBV6-5 | TRBD2 | CASSYGAGGQDEQFF
TRBV28 | - | CASSLVMGELKAGSPLHF
TRBV7-2 | TRBD1 | CASSLGAGGYGYTF
TRBV5-1 | - | CASSPLDSASSGANVLTF